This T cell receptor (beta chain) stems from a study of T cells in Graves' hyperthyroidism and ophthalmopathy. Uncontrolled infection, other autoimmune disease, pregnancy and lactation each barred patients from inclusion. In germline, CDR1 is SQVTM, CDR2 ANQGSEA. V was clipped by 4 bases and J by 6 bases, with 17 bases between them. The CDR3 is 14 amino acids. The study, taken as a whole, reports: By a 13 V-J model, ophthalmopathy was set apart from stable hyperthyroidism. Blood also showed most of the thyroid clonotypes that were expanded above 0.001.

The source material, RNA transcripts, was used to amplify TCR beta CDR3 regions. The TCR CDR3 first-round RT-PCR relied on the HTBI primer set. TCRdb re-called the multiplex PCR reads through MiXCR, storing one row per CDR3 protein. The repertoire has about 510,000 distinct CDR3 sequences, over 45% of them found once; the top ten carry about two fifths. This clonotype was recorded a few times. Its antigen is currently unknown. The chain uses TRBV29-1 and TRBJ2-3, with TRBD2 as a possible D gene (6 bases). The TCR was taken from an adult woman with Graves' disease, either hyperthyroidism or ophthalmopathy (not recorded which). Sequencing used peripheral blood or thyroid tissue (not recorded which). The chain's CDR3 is CSVGVSGQSDTQYF. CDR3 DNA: TGCAGCGTTGGGGTGAGCGGGCAGTCCGATACGCAGTATTTT.